These 25 T cell receptor beta chains were sequenced from one sample in a study of cytomegalovirus exposure and HLA in healthy donors (TCRdb year 2017). The method was the immunoSEQ multiplex PCR assay. A mixture of 60 forward primers for TCR Vbeta segments and 13 reverse primers for TCR Jbeta segments was used in the multiplex PCR. Held by TCRdb, this immuneACCESS table contains in-frame sequences only and omits some clones. Under half of the omission traces to an unresolved V gene where checked; the cause of the rest is unknown. The sample table on file contains approximately 120,000 clones. The top ten clones comprise 2% of the sample. Sequencing was performed on PBMCs. The receptors derive from a woman in her fifties or sixties in good health and CMV-seronegative.

The chain couples TRBV10-1 to TRBJ2-2; D is possibly TRBD1 (5 bases). The CDR3 contains 14 residues. CDR1 is WNHNN, CDR2 SYGVQD, per germline (reference sequence). Trimming removed 9 bases from V and 7 bases from J, with 18 bases in between. CDR3 DNA sequence: TGCGCCAGTGGAGAGACCAGGGTGCTCGGGGAGCTGTTTTTT. The encoded protein is CASGETRVLGELFF.

This chain uses TRBV29-1 with TRBJ2-2; D not certain. Germline CDR1 and CDR2: SQVTM and ANQGSEA. Trimming left V 4 bases short and J 1 base short, with 13 bases between. This CDR3 has 15 residues. CDR3 nucleotide sequence: TGCAGCGTTGTGGCTACACGACAGAACACCGGGGAGCTGTTTTTT. Translation gives CSVVATRQNTGELFF.

The chain joins TRBV7-9 to TRBJ1-5; no reliable D call. The germline V gene has CDR1 SEHNR and CDR2 FQNEAQ (reference sequence). V was trimmed by 6 bases and J by 8 bases, leaving 17 bases between them. This CDR3 spans 14 amino acids. The CDR3 bases are TGTGCCAGCAGTCGAGTCCCGGGTTCTGAGCCCCAGCATTTT. The encoded protein is CASSRVPGSEPQHF. Full variable domain (remainder filled in from reference TRBV7-9 and TRBJ1-5): DTGVSQNPRHKITKRGQNVTFRCDPISEHNRLYWYRQTLGQGPEFLTYFQNEAQLEKSRLLSDRFSAERPKGSFSTLEIQRTEQGDSAMYLCASSRVPGSEPQHFGDGTRLSIL.

The chain combines TRBV19 with TRBJ1-1; 8 nucleotides match TRBD1. The CDR3 totals 14 residues. Germline-derived CDR1 and CDR2 are LNHDA and SQIVND (reference sequence). V was pared by 4 bases and J by 4 bases, with 5 bases of the junction left unmatched. The CDR3 here is CASSKNRGGTEAFF. The DNA for the CDR3 is TGTGCCAGTAGTAAAAACAGGGGGGGCACTGAAGCTTTCTTT.

The rearrangement joins TRBV7-9 to TRBJ1-6; the match to TRBD1 covers 9 bases. The CDR3 spans 15 residues. Germline V CDR1 and CDR2: SEHNR, FQNEAQ (reference sequence). V was clipped by 5 bases and J by 9 bases; unmatched bases: 8. In nucleotides, the CDR3 is TGTGCCAGCAGCCCCCGGGACAGGGTCTTTTCACCCCTCCACTTT. Its translation: CASSPRDRVFSPLHF. The complete variable domain, with remaining parts taken from reference TRBV7-9 and TRBJ1-6, reads DTGVSQNPRHKITKRGQNVTFRCDPISEHNRLYWYRQTLGQGPEFLTYFQNEAQLEKSRLLSDRFSAERPKGSFSTLEIQRTEQGDSAMYLCASSPRDRVFSPLHFGNGTRLTVT.

The J gene is TRBJ2-7, the V gene TRBV15; weak D call: TRBD2 (6 bases). There are 16 residues in the CDR3. Germline lookup yields CDR1 LNHNV and CDR2 YYDKDF (reference sequence). The germline V and J ends were trimmed by 0 bases and 0 bases, with 12 bases remaining between them. The CDR3 sequence: CATSREALASSYEQYF. CDR3 nucleotides: TGTGCCACCAGCAGAGAAGCGCTAGCGAGCTCCTACGAGCAGTACTTC.

In DNA, the CDR3 is TGTGCCAGCAGCTTGGGCATATCCTCCTACGAGCAGTACTTC. Encoded protein: CASSLGISSYEQYF. The J gene is TRBJ2-5, the V gene TRBV5-6, with D unclear. The DNA end lines up better with TRBJ2-7; the J call may be wrong. The germline CDR1 and CDR2 sequences are SGHDT and YYEEEE. This CDR3 region has 14 residues.

V usage is TRBV6-5 and J usage is TRBJ1-1, with D possibly being TRBD1 (5 bases). CDR3 length equals 13 residues. Looked up from germline, CDR1 is MNHEY and CDR2 is SVGAGI. V lost 6 bases and J lost 6, with 14 bases in between. Here the CDR3 DNA reads TGTGCCAGCAGAGGTAGGGGTTGGTCTGAAGCTTTCTTT. Amino acids: CASRGRGWSEAFF.

The chain recombines TRBV5-1 with TRBJ2-5; D possibly corresponds to TRBD2 (6 bases). This CDR3 contains 13 residues. CDR1 is SGHRS and CDR2 is YFSETQ in the germline V gene. The V gene lost 0 bases and the J gene lost 5 bases, with 8 bases spanning the gap. CDR3: CASSLEGRETQYF. CDR3 nucleotides: TGCGCCAGCAGCTTGGAGGGGAGGGAGACCCAGTACTTC. The entire variable domain, with the rest obtained from reference TRBV5-1 and TRBJ2-5, is as follows: KAGVTQTPRYLIKTRGQQVTLSCSPISGHRSVSWYQQTPGQGLQFLFEYFSETQRNKGNFPGRFSGRQFSNSRSEMNVSTLELGDSALYLCASSLEGRETQYFGPGTRLLVL.

The V gene is TRBV5-4, the J gene TRBJ2-5, with 8 bases that match TRBD1. Losses at the gene ends were 0 bases for V and 4 bases for J; bases not matched to a gene: 5. The germline CDR1 and CDR2 sequences are SGHNT and YYREEE (reference sequence). The CDR3 is 15 residues long. DNA for the CDR3: TGTGCCAGCAGCTTGGCGGGGACAGGTCTAGAGACCCAGTACTTC. This encodes CASSLAGTGLETQYF.

The gene calls are TRBV28 and TRBJ2-1, with 10 bases lining up with TRBD2. The V gene end was trimmed by 5 bases and the J gene end by 12 bases; junction bases not matched to a gene: 13. The CDR3 has 15 residues. Germline lookup yields CDR1 MDHEN and CDR2 SYDVKM. Written as DNA, the CDR3 is TGTGCCAGCAGTCAGATAGGGGGTGAGCGGGAGGGGCAGTTCTTC. The encoded protein is CASSQIGGEREGQFF.

The chain is built from TRBV29-1 and TRBJ1-2; the D gene is possibly TRBD1 (6 bases). V was shortened by 3 bases and J by 4 bases, with 18 bases between the two germline ends. The CDR3 covers 15 residues. Germline V gene sequence: CDR1 SQVTM, CDR2 ANQGSEA. The CDR3 DNA reads as TGCAGCGTTGACAAAGGGGGGGGCTTGGGCTATGGCTACACCTTC. Translation: CSVDKGGGLGYGYTF.

Points on this clone: Other nucleotide sequences from this sample produce the same CDR3. The CDR3 DNA follows: TGTGCCAGCAGCGTAGCAGGGGGGTCCTACAATGAGCAGTTCTTC. Its translation: CASSVAGGSYNEQFF. This rearrangement joins TRBV9 to TRBJ2-1, with a possible D match to TRBD1 (7 bases). This CDR3 has 15 amino acids. V was trimmed by 0 bases and J by 1 base, leaving 8 bases between them. Per germline, CDR1 SGDLS and CDR2 YYNGEE. Complete variable domain (other parts from reference TRBV9 and TRBJ2-1): DSGVTQTPKHLITATGQRVTLRCSPRSGDLSVYWYQQSLDQGLQFLIQYYNGEERAKGNILERFSAQQFPDLHSELNLSSLELGDSALYFCASSVAGGSYNEQFFGPGTRLTVL.

CDR3 protein: CASSQDLNRGWDTQYF. The CDR3 bases are TGTGCCAGCAGCCAAGATCTTAACAGGGGCTGGGATACGCAGTATTTT. J is TRBJ2-3 and V is TRBV14; 7 positions match TRBD1. This CDR3 region has 16 residues. The germline CDR1 and CDR2 sequences are SGHDN and FVKESK. J gave up 6 bases and V 0 bases, and 9 bases lay outside the gene matches.

The chain is built from TRBV9 and TRBJ1-2; TRBD1 is a possible D gene (5 bases). CDR3 length: 14 amino acids. Germline V gene lookup returns CDR1 SGDLS and CDR2 YYNGEE. Deletions cut 4 bases from V and 7 bases from J, with 17 bases between. CDR3 DNA sequence: TGTGCCAGCAGCACCGGGACTGCGGTAGGTGGCTACACCTTC. It codes for CASSTGTAVGGYTF. Variable domain in full (rest from reference TRBV9 and TRBJ1-2): DSGVTQTPKHLITATGQRVTLRCSPRSGDLSVYWYQQSLDQGLQFLIQYYNGEERAKGNILERFSAQQFPDLHSELNLSSLELGDSALYFCASSTGTAVGGYTFGSGTRLTVV.

The genes are TRBV5-4 and TRBJ1-5; TRBD1 matches at 7 bases. Trimming cost V 4 bases and J 7 bases; bases outside gene matches: 8. CDR3 length equals 14 residues. Germline CDR1 reads SGHNT; CDR2 reads YYREEE (reference sequence). The CDR3 coding sequence is TGTGCCAGCAGCCCGGACAGGACGGGCCAGCCCCAGCATTTT. It encodes CASSPDRTGQPQHF. The variable domain in full, with the rest retrieved from reference TRBV5-4 and TRBJ1-5, is ETGVTQSPTHLIKTRGQQVTLRCSSQSGHNTVSWYQQALGQGPQFIFQYYREEENGRGNFPPRFSGLQFPNYSSELNVNALELDDSALYLCASSPDRTGQPQHFGDGTRLSIL.

The chain combines TRBV7-9 with TRBJ1-1; D is unresolved. Germline values: CDR1 SEHNR, CDR2 FQNEAQ (reference sequence). CDR3 length: 11 residues. This CDR3 is CAFSVNTEAFF. CDR3 nucleotides: TGTGCTTTCTCAGTGAACACTGAAGCTTTCTTT.

V and J are TRBV10-3 and TRBJ2-5, with a weak D call TRBD2 (7 bases). TRBJ2-7 explains the end of the DNA better; the J call may be wrong. The CDR3 length is 14 residues. Germline CDR1 and CDR2: ENHRY and SYGVKD. For the CDR3, the DNA is TGTGCCATCAGAGCGGGGACAAACAACTACGAGCAGTACTTC. Translating it yields CAIRAGTNNYEQYF.

The chain is built from TRBV27 and TRBJ1-5; D uncertain. The germline V gene has CDR1 MNHEY and CDR2 SMNVEV (reference sequence). V gave up 1 base and J gave up 0 bases, with 10 bases separating them. This CDR3 spans 16 amino acids. CDR3 in DNA: TGTGCCAGCAGTTTATTGGGAGATGTTAGCAATCAGCCCCAGCATTTT. Amino acid sequence: CASSLLGDVSNQPQHF.

V gene TRBV18 combines with J gene TRBJ2-3, with 11 bases fitting TRBD1. CDR3 length: 16 residues. The germline V gene encodes CDR1 KGHSH and CDR2 LQKENI. Unmatched junction bases numbered 7, after V lost 5 bases and J lost 3 bases. CDR3 protein: CASSRTGQGATDTQYF. The CDR3 nucleotides are TGTGCCAGCTCAAGAACAGGACAGGGGGCAACAGATACGCAGTATTTT. Combining the CDR3 with reference TRBV18 and TRBJ2-3 gives the whole variable domain NAGVMQNPRHLVRRRGQEARLRCSPMKGHSHVYWYRQLPEEGLKFMVYLQKENIIDESGMPKERFSAEFPKEGPSILRIQQVVRGDSAAYFCASSRTGQGATDTQYFGPGTRLTVL.

This rearrangement joins TRBV2 to TRBJ1-5; D is uncertain. There are 15 residues in the CDR3. With 5 bases removed from V and 2 bases from J, the gap between germline ends came to 13 bases. CDR1 SNHLY and CDR2 FYNNEI come from the germline V gene. The CDR3 sequence is CASSRREWRNQPQHF. The CDR3 bases are TGTGCCAGCAGTCGGAGAGAGTGGCGCAATCAGCCCCAGCATTTT.

The rearrangement uses TRBV11-2 and TRBJ2-7, with D perhaps TRBD1 (6 bases). Trimming took 3 bases from V and 4 from J, leaving 10 bases between them. Germline values: CDR1 SGHAT, CDR2 FQNNGV. The CDR3 has 13 residues. CDR3: CASSFTRGYEQYF. CDR3 bases: TGTGCCAGCAGCTTTACTAGGGGGTACGAGCAGTACTTC. Together with reference TRBV11-2 and TRBJ2-7, the CDR3 gives the full variable domain: EAGVAQSPRYKIIEKRQSVAFWCNPISGHATLYWYQQILGQGPKLLIQFQNNGVVDDSQLPKDRFSAERLKGVDSTLKIQPAKLEDSAVYLCASSFTRGYEQYFGPGTRLTVT.

V is TRBV9 and J is TRBJ1-5; no clear D. The ends were cut back, 5 bases at V and 4 bases at J, with 13 bases in the middle. Germline V gene sequence: CDR1 SGDLS, CDR2 YYNGEE. The CDR3 runs to 14 residues. This CDR3 reads CASSREPLNQPQHF. The CDR3 coding sequence is TGTGCCAGCAGTCGGGAACCTCTTAATCAGCCCCAGCATTTT. The complete variable domain, with remaining parts taken from reference TRBV9 and TRBJ1-5, reads DSGVTQTPKHLITATGQRVTLRCSPRSGDLSVYWYQQSLDQGLQFLIQYYNGEERAKGNILERFSAQQFPDLHSELNLSSLELGDSALYFCASSREPLNQPQHFGDGTRLSIL.

The rearrangement joins TRBV12-5 to TRBJ2-3; TRBD2 matches at 12 bases. This CDR3 spans 16 amino acids. Per germline, CDR1 LGHNT and CDR2 FRNRAP. The V segment lost 7 bases and the J segment 3 bases; nucleotides outside the gene matches: 8. CDR3 coding DNA: TGTGCTAGTGCCCAGGGGACTAGCGGGCATACAGATACGCAGTATTTT. Amino acid sequence: CASAQGTSGHTDTQYF. Using reference TRBV12-5 and TRBJ2-3 for the parts outside the CDR3, the full variable domain is DARVTQTPRHKVTEMGQEVTMRCQPILGHNTVFWYRQTMMQGLELLAYFRNRAPLDDSGMPKDRFSAEMPDATLATLKIQPSEPRDSAVYFCASAQGTSGHTDTQYFGPGTRLTVL.

This sequence joins TRBV5-4 and TRBJ1-1; D perhaps matches TRBD1 (6 bases). Trimming took off 4 bases at V and 2 bases at J, with 9 bases between the two ends. The CDR3 is 13 amino acids. Per germline, CDR1 SGHNT and CDR2 YYREEE (reference sequence). For the CDR3, the DNA is TGTGCCAGCAGCCACAGGGATAACACTGAAGCTTTCTTT. It is translated as CASSHRDNTEAFF.